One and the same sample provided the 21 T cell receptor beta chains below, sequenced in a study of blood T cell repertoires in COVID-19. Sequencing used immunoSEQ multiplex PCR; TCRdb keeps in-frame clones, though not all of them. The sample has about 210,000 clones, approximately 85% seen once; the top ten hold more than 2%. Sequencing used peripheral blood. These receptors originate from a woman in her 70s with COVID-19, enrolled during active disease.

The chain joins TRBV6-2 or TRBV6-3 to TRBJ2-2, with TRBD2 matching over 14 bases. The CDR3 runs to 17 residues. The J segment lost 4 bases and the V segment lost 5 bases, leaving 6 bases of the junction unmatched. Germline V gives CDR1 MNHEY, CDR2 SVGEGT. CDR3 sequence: CASSKGLAGVPTGELFF. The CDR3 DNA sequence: TGTGCCAGCAGTAAGGGACTAGCGGGAGTCCCCACCGGGGAGCTGTTTTTT.

The CDR3 loop is CASISGTVNTEAFF. CDR3 in DNA: TGTGCCTCTATCTCCGGGACAGTGAACACTGAAGCTTTCTTT. The genes are TRBV6-6 and TRBJ1-1; 7 positions match TRBD1. The junction had 9 bases not matched to a gene; V was cut back by 11 bases and J by 0 bases. This CDR3 has 14 residues. Germline V gene lookup returns CDR1 MNHNY and CDR2 SVGAGI (reference sequence).

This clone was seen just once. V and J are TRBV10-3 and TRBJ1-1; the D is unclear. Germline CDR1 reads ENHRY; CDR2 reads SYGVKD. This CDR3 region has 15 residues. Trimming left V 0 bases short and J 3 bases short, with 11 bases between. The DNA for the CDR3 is TGTGCCATCAGTGAGTCGTGGCCGCGGGACACTGAAGCTTTCTTT. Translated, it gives CAISESWPRDTEAFF.

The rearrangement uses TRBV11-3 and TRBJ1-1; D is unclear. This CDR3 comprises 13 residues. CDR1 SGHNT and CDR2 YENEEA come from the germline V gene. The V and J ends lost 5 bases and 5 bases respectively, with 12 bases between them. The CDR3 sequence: CASSLAGLTEAFF. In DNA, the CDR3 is TGTGCCAGCAGCCTCGCGGGCTTGACTGAAGCTTTCTTT.

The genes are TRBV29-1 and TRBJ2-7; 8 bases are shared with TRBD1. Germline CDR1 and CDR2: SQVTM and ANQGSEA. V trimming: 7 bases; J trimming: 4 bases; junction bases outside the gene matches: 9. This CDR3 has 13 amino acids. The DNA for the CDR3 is TGCAGCGCCCGACAGGGGACAGCTTACGAGCAGTACTTC. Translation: CSARQGTAYEQYF.

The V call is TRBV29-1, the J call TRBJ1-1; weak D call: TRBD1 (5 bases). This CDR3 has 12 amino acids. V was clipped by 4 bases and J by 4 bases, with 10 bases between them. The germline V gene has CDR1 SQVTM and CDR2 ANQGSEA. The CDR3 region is CSVVLGGTEAFF. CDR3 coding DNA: TGCAGCGTTGTCTTGGGGGGCACTGAAGCTTTCTTT.

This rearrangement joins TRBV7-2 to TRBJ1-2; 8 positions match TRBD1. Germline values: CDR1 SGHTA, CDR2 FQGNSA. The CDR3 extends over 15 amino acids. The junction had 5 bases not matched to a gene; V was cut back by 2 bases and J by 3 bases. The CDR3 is CASSLPGQAYYGYTF. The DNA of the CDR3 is TGTGCCAGCAGCTTACCGGGACAGGCTTACTATGGCTACACCTTC.

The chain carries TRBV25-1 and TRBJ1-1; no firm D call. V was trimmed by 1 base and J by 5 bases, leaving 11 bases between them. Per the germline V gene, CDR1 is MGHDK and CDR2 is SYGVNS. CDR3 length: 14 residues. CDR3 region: CASSEFVEETEAFF. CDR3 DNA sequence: TGTGCCAGCAGTGAATTCGTAGAGGAAACTGAAGCTTTCTTT.

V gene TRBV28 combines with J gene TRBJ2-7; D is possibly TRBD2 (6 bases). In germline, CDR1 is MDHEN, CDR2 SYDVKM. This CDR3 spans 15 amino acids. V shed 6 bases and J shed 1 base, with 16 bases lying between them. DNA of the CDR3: TGTGCCAGCAGCCCCCGACCTGGAGGGTCCTACGAGCAGTACTTC. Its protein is CASSPRPGGSYEQYF.

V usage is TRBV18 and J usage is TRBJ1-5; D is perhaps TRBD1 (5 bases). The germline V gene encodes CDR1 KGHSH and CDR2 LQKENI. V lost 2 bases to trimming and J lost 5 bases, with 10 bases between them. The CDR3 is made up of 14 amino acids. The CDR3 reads CASSPAGFDQPQHF. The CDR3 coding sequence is TGTGCCAGCTCACCAGCAGGGTTCGATCAGCCCCAGCATTTT.

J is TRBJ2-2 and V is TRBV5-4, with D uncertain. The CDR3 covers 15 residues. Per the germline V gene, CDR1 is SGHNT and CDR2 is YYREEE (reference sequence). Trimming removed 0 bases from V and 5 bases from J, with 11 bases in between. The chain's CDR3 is CASSLGNRRTGELFF. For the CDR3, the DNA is TGTGCCAGCAGCTTGGGCAATCGCAGGACCGGGGAGCTGTTTTTT.

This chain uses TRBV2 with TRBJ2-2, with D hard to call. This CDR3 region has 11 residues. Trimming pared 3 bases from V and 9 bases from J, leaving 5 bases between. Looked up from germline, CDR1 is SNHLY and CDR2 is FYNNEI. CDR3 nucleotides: TGTGCCAGCAGTGATATATGGGAGCTGTTTTTT. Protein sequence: CASSDIWELFF.

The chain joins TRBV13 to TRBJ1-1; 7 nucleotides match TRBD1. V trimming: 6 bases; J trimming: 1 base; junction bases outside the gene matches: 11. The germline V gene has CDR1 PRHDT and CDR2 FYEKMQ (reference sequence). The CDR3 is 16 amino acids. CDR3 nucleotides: TGTGCCAGCAGTTTCACAGGGGTAGGGAGGAACACTGAAGCTTTCTTT. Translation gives CASSFTGVGRNTEAFF. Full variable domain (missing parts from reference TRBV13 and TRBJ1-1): AAGVIQSPRHLIKEKRETATLKCYPIPRHDTVYWYQQGPGQDPQFLISFYEKMQSDKGSIPDRFSAQQFSDYHSELNMSSLELGDSALYFCASSFTGVGRNTEAFFGQGTRLTVV.

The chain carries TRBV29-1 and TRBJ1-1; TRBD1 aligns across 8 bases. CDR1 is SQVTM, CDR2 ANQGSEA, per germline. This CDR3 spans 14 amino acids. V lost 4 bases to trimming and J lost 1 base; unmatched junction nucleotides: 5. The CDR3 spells CSVAPGTGNTEAFF. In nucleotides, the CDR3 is TGCAGCGTTGCCCCCGGGACAGGGAACACTGAAGCTTTCTTT.

CDR3 DNA sequence: TGTGCCAGCAGTGGGACAGGGGGCGAAGGCTACACCTTC. This gives the protein CASSGTGGEGYTF. The rearrangement uses TRBV2 and TRBJ1-2; 11 nucleotides line up with TRBD1. Germline loops: CDR1 SNHLY, CDR2 FYNNEI. V shed 4 bases, J shed 8 bases, and the junction held 3 bases outside the gene matches. The CDR3 covers 13 residues.

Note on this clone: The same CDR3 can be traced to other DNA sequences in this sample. CDR3 loop: CASSVGQGRTEAFF. CDR3 sequence (DNA): TGTGCCAGCAGCGTCGGACAGGGGCGAACTGAAGCTTTCTTT. The V gene is TRBV9, the J gene TRBJ1-1; 9 bases are a match to TRBD1. CDR1 SGDLS and CDR2 YYNGEE come from the germline V gene. V lost 2 bases to trimming and J lost 5 bases; unmatched junction nucleotides: 4. There are 14 residues in the CDR3.

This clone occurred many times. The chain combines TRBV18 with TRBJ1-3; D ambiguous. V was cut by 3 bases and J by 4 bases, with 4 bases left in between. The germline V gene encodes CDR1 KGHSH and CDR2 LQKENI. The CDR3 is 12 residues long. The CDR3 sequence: CASSPRGNTIYF. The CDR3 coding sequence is TGTGCCAGCTCACCTAGAGGAAACACCATATATTTT.

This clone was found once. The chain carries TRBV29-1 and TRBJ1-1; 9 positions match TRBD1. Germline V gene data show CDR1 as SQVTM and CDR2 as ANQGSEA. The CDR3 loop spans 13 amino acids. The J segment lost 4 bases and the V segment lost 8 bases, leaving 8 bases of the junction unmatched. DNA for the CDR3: TGCAGCACTCAACAGGGGGCGAGCACTGAAGCTTTCTTT. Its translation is CSTQQGASTEAFF.

As DNA, the CDR3 is TGTGCCAGTAGTATAGGGGCAGGGGGGTGGAGCAATCAGCCCCAGCATTTT. Protein sequence: CASSIGAGGWSNQPQHF. The gene calls are TRBV19 and TRBJ1-5, with 7 bases aligning to TRBD1. The V gene's germline CDR1 is LNHDA and CDR2 SQIVND (reference sequence). The length of the CDR3 is 17 residues. V gave up 1 base and J gave up 1 base; unmatched junction bases: 7.

In DNA form, the CDR3 reads TGTGCCAGTAGTTGGGACAGGGGGGCAACTAATGAAAAACTGTTTTTT. Residues: CASSWDRGATNEKLFF. The chain has TRBV19 and TRBJ1-4; 11 nucleotides line up with TRBD1. Per the germline V gene, CDR1 is LNHDA and CDR2 is SQIVND (reference sequence). Trimming at V came to 5 bases and at J to 0 bases, leaving 2 bases not matched to a gene. The CDR3 length is 16 residues.

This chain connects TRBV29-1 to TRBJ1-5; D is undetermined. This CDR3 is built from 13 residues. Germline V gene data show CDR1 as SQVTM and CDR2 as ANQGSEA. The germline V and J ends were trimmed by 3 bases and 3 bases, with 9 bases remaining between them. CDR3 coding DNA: TGCAGCGTTGAGTTACAGCCCAATCAGCCCCAGCATTTT. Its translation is CSVELQPNQPQHF.